The clone carrying this T cell receptor beta chain was counted a few times. What it binds is unknown. A second roughly 7 to 12 cycle PCR used barcoded and J-beta primers. TCRdb used MiXCR to reprocess the 5' RACE reads, holding one entry per CDR3 protein. The data hold more than 700,000 distinct CDR3 sequences, with 46% observed a single time. V was pared by 1 base and J by 4 bases, with 22 bases between. CDR3 length: 18 residues. The sample is drawn from a study of blood T cells in healthy people across ages. Findings and caveats of the study: Donor CMV status was unknown, possibly confounding expanded clonotype changes. Estimates drawn from one million T cells were deemed to understate diversity.

The sample taken for sequencing was blood. The TCR comes from a man older than 75 in good health. The V call is TRBV12-3 or TRBV12-4, the J call TRBJ2-5; tentative D call: TRBD2 (6 bases). The CDR3 loop reads CASSLGLEGTPGRETQYF. The CDR3 DNA reads TGTGCCAGCAGTTTAGGGCTTGAGGGGACTCCCGGGCGAGAGACCCAGTACTTC.